The 20 T cell receptor beta chains below come from one sample, sequenced in a study of ipilimumab plus nivolumab after autologous stem cell transplantation. Generated by immunoSEQ multiplex PCR, the TCRdb table keeps only in-frame clones and is missing some. The table includes 20,000 to 25,000 clones, roughly 70% detected once. The sample in question was PBMCs, obtained in a trial of ipilimumab plus nivolumab as post-transplant consolidation. The receptors stem from a male donor with diffuse large B-cell lymphoma.

The chain has TRBV9 and TRBJ2-1; D call uncertain. The germline V gene has CDR1 SGDLS and CDR2 YYNGEE. V was clipped by 4 bases and J by 7 bases, with 18 bases between them. CDR3 size: 15 residues. The chain's CDR3 is CASSPRPRKGNEQFF. CDR3 sequence (DNA): TGTGCCAGCAGCCCCCGGCCTAGGAAAGGGAATGAGCAGTTCTTC.

This clone showed up just once. V usage is TRBV6-1 and J usage is TRBJ1-2; TRBD1 might be the D (5 bases). Between the trimmed V and J ends, which lost 2 bases and 3 bases, there was a span of 10 bases. Germline V gene sequence: CDR1 MNHNS, CDR2 SASEGT. This CDR3 spans 14 amino acids. The CDR3 DNA is TGTGCCAGCAGTGAAAGTGGGGGACACTATGGCTACACCTTC. It translates to CASSESGGHYGYTF.

This rearrangement joins TRBV18 to TRBJ1-5; D uncertain. V lost 0 bases, J lost 4 bases, and 10 bases lay in between. Germline V gene sequence: CDR1 KGHSH, CDR2 LQKENI. The CDR3 runs to 15 residues. The CDR3 DNA follows: TGTGCCAGCTCACCACCGGGCGGAACAAATCAGCCCCAGCATTTT. Encoded protein: CASSPPGGTNQPQHF.

V gene TRBV5-1 combines with J gene TRBJ1-1, with a possible D match to TRBD1 (6 bases). CDR3 size: 14 residues. The germline CDR1 and CDR2 sequences are SGHRS and YFSETQ. V was clipped by 1 base and J by 1 base, with 8 bases between them. The CDR3 DNA follows: TGCGCCAGCAGCTTGTTACAGGGGAACACTGAAGCTTTCTTT. Translated, it gives CASSLLQGNTEAFF.

This chain uses TRBV5-1 with TRBJ2-5; D unclear. The CDR3 runs to 12 residues. The V gene's germline CDR1 is SGHRS and CDR2 YFSETQ. V was trimmed by 2 bases and J by 0 bases, leaving 2 bases between them. CDR3 DNA: TGCGCCAGCAGCTTAGACCAAGAGACCCAGTACTTC. Translation gives CASSLDQETQYF.

A few counts support this clone. The CDR3 region is CAWRTKAGGETQYF. CDR3 nucleotide sequence: TGTGCCTGGAGGACAAAGGCTGGAGGAGAGACCCAGTACTTC. This chain joins TRBV30 and TRBJ2-5, with D perhaps matching TRBD2 (5 bases). Trimming took off 3 bases at V and 4 bases at J, with 15 bases between the two ends. The CDR3 is 14 residues long. Germline assignment: CDR1 GTSNPN and CDR2 SVGIG (reference sequence).

The rearrangement links TRBV6-1 to TRBJ2-1; D is unclear. The CDR3 is 13 residues long. The V gene lost 8 bases and the J gene lost 3 bases, with 11 bases spanning the gap. Looked up from germline, CDR1 is MNHNS and CDR2 is SASEGT. The CDR3, as DNA: TGTGCCAGCTCCGAGGAGCACTACAATGAGCAGTTCTTC. Translation gives CASSEEHYNEQFF.

The chain employs TRBV29-1 and TRBJ1-1; TRBD1 is a possible D gene (6 bases). V lost 8 bases, J lost 0 bases, and 16 bases lay in between. The germline V gene encodes CDR1 SQVTM and CDR2 ANQGSEA. This CDR3 has 14 amino acids. In DNA, the CDR3 is TGCAGCCGGGCGAGCGGACAGATGAACACTGAAGCTTTCTTT. As protein: CSRASGQMNTEAFF.

V is TRBV19 and J is TRBJ1-1; 10 nucleotides agree with TRBD1. The CDR3 contains 17 residues. In germline, CDR1 is LNHDA, CDR2 SQIVND (reference sequence). After removal of 6 bases from V and 1 base from J, the junction contained 11 bases not matched to a gene. CDR3 DNA: TGTGCCAGTAGCTTCCCGGGACAGGGGTTTGGGAACACTGAAGCTTTCTTT. It yields the protein CASSFPGQGFGNTEAFF.

V gene TRBV4-2 combines with J gene TRBJ1-5; D not resolved. CDR3 length equals 14 residues. The V and J ends lost 4 bases and 6 bases respectively, with 13 bases between them. Germline CDR1 LGHNA, CDR2 YNFKEQ. The CDR3 DNA reads as TGTGCCAGCAGCCCGGCGGGGATGGGTCAGCCCCAGCATTTT. Translating it yields CASSPAGMGQPQHF.

This clone has a single count. The chain uses TRBV28 and TRBJ1-2; weak D call: TRBD1 (5 bases). V lost 2 bases to trimming and J lost 9 bases, with 16 bases between them. Germline V gene sequence: CDR1 MDHEN, CDR2 SYDVKM. The CDR3 extends over 14 amino acids. CDR3 DNA sequence: TGTGCCAGCAGTTTAGGGACGGGGAGCAAGAGCTACACCTTC. Its translation is CASSLGTGSKSYTF.

This clone showed up just a few times. The rearrangement links TRBV6-4 to TRBJ2-2; 7 nucleotides line up with TRBD1. Germline values: CDR1 MRHNA, CDR2 SNTAGT. There are 14 residues in the CDR3. V gave up 3 bases and J gave up 5 bases; unmatched junction bases: 3. The CDR3, as DNA: TGTGCCAGCAGTGAAGAGACAGGGACCGGGGAGCTGTTTTTT. Translating gives CASSEETGTGELFF.

This rearrangement joins TRBV30 to TRBJ2-7; D is tentatively TRBD1 or TRBD2 (5 bases each). V was shortened by 0 bases and J by 6 bases, with 9 bases between the two germline ends. The germline V gene has CDR1 GTSNPN and CDR2 SVGIG (reference sequence). The CDR3 totals 12 residues. This CDR3 reads CAWSVSGLEQYF. The CDR3 bases are TGTGCCTGGAGTGTTTCGGGGCTCGAGCAGTACTTC.

The chain employs TRBV18 and TRBJ2-5, with 7 bases that match TRBD1. The DNA end favors TRBJ2-7, so the J call may be wrong. The CDR3 is made up of 13 amino acids. Germline lookup yields CDR1 KGHSH and CDR2 LQKENI. As DNA, the CDR3 is TGTGCCAGCTCACCGCTAACAGGGGACGAGCAGTACTTC. Protein: CASSPLTGDEQYF.

This clone was recorded at least ten times. The chain employs TRBV29-1 and TRBJ2-3; weak D call: TRBD1 (6 bases). V lost 2 bases to trimming and J lost 1 base, with 13 bases between them. Germline CDR1 is SQVTM and CDR2 is ANQGSEA. The CDR3 runs to 15 residues. Written as DNA, the CDR3 is TGCAGCGTTGAAAAGTCCAGGGGAGGCACAGATACGCAGTATTTT. This translates into CSVEKSRGGTDTQYF.

This chain links TRBV6-1 with TRBJ1-2; D gene unclear. The CDR3 loop spans 15 amino acids. V shed 1 base and J shed 6 bases, with 15 bases lying between them. Per germline, CDR1 MNHNS and CDR2 SASEGT. CDR3 region: CASSEEGTLSDGYTF. In DNA, the CDR3 is TGTGCCAGCAGTGAAGAGGGAACTCTGAGCGATGGCTACACCTTC.

The chain couples TRBV9 to TRBJ2-3; 9 bases line up with TRBD2. The trim removed 4 bases at V and 1 base at J, leaving 4 bases unmatched. CDR3 length: 15 amino acids. Germline CDR1 reads SGDLS; CDR2 reads YYNGEE. The CDR3 DNA reads as TGTGCCAGCAGCAGACTAGCGGCCGGCACAGATACGCAGTATTTT. The encoded protein is CASSRLAAGTDTQYF.

CDR3 amino acids: CASSPTSGVSEQYF. CDR3 nucleotide sequence: TGTGCCAGCAGCCCAACTAGTGGGGTCTCCGAGCAGTACTTC. V usage is TRBV11-3 and J usage is TRBJ2-7, with D possibly being TRBD2 (5 bases). CDR1 and CDR2 from the germline V gene are SGHNT and YENEEA. Trimming took off 5 bases at V and 6 bases at J, with 17 bases between the two ends. The length of the CDR3 is 14 residues. Drawing the rest from reference TRBV11-3 and TRBJ2-7, the complete variable domain is EAGVVQSPRYKIIEKKQPVAFWCNPISGHNTLYWYLQNLGQGPELLIRYENEEAVDDSQLPKDRFSAERLKGVDSTLKIQPAELGDSAVYLCASSPTSGVSEQYFGPGTRLTVT.

By sample fraction, this clone is medium-sized (0.01 to 0.1%). The chain couples TRBV7-9 to TRBJ1-5, with unresolved D. This CDR3 is 13 amino acids long. The V gene's germline CDR1 is SEHNR and CDR2 FQNEAQ (reference sequence). The germline V and J ends were trimmed by 5 bases and 5 bases, with 10 bases remaining between them. The CDR3 DNA is TGTGCCAGCAGCCACGGGGTGGATCAGCCCCAGCATTTT. Translating it yields CASSHGVDQPQHF.

The V and J genes are TRBV28 and TRBJ1-5, with D unclear. The CDR3 is 13 amino acids. The germline CDR1 and CDR2 sequences are MDHEN and SYDVKM. V dropped 5 bases and J dropped 4 bases, with 9 bases sitting between them. This chain's CDR3 is CASSGDRNQPQHF. DNA of the CDR3: TGTGCCAGCAGTGGGGATAGGAATCAGCCCCAGCATTTT. Based on the CDR3 plus reference TRBV28 and TRBJ1-5, the full variable domain is DVKVTQSSRYLVKRTGEKVFLECVQDMDHENMFWYRQDPGLGLRLIYFSYDVKMKEKGDIPEGYSVSREKKERFSLILESASTNQTSMYLCASSGDRNQPQHFGDGTRLSIL.